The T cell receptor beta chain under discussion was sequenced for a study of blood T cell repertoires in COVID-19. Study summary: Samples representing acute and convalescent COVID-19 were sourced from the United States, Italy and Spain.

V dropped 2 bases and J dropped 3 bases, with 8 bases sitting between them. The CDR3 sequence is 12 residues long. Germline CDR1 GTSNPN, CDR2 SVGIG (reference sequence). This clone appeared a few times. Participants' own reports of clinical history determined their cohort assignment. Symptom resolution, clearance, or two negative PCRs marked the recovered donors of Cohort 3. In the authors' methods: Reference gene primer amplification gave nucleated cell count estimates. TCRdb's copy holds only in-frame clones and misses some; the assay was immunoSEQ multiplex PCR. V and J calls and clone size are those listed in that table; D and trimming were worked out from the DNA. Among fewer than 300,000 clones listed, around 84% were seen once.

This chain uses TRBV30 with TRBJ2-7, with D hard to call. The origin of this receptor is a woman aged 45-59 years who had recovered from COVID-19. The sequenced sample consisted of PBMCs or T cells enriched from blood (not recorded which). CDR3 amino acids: CAWSITNYEQYF. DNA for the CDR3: TGTGCCTGGAGTATTACAAACTACGAGCAGTACTTC.